This T cell receptor (beta chain) was captured in a study of T cell responses to AZD1222 COVID-19 vaccine. This clone was recorded many times. Profiled with immunoSEQ multiplex PCR; TCRdb holds only in-frame clones, not every one. The repertoire consists of roughly 190,000 clones, with about 89% occurring once and the leading ten covering around 3%. Trimming cost V 2 bases and J 4 bases, with 12 bases left between them. Germline CDR1 is MNHEY and CDR2 is SMNVEV (reference sequence). The CDR3 is made up of 15 amino acids. The source was peripheral blood, collected 28 days after the second AZD1222 dose. The chain joins TRBV27 to TRBJ2-1, with D maybe TRBD2 (5 bases). The sequence came from an adult who received the AZD1222 COVID-19 vaccine. The CDR3 protein is CASSLRSGTYNEQFF. For the CDR3, the DNA is TGTGCCAGCAGTTTAAGGAGCGGCACATACAATGAGCAGTTCTTC.